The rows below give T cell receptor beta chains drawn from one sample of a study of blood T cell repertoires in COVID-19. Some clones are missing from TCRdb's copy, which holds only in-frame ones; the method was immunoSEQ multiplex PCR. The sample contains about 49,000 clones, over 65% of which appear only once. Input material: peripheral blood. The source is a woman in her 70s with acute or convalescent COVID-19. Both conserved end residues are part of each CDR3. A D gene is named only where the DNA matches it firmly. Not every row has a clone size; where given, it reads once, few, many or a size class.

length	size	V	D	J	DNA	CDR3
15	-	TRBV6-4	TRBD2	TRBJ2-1	TGTGCCAGCAGTCTCACTAGCGGGGATTACAATGAGCAGTTCTTC	CASSLTSGDYNEQFF
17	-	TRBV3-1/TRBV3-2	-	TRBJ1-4	TGTGCCAGCAGCCAAGATGCCAGGGCCCCAACTAATGAAAAACTGTTTTTT	CASSQDARAPTNEKLFF
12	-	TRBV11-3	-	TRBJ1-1	TGTGCCAGCAGCTTAGGCGACACTGAAGCTTTCTTT	CASSLGDTEAFF
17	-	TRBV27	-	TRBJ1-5	TGTGCCAGCAGTTCCCCCGAGACAAACAGGATCAATCAGCCCCAGCATTTT	CASSSPETNRINQPQHF
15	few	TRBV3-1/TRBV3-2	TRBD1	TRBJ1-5	TGTGCCAGCAGCCACGGACAGGGGTTGAATCAGCCCCAGCATTTT	CASSHGQGLNQPQHF
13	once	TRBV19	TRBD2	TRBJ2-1	TGTGCCAGTAGTAGGAGCGGGAGTTATGAGCAGTTCTTC	CASSRSGSYEQFF
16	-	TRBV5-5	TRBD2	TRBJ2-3	TGTGCCAGCAGGAAAGAACTAGCGGGATTTACAGATACGCAGTATTTT	CASRKELAGFTDTQYF
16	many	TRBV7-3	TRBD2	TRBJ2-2	TGTGCCAGCAGCTTAACTGGAGCTAGCGGGACCGGGGAGCTGTTTTTT	CASSLTGASGTGELFF
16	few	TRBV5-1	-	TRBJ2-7	TGCGCCAGCAGCCCCAAACCTAGGGGCAGGACCTACGAGCAGTACTTC	CASSPKPRGRTYEQYF
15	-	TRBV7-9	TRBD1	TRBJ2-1	TGTGCCAGCAGCTTAGTGGGACAGGGAAACAATGAGCAGTTCTTC	CASSLVGQGNNEQFF
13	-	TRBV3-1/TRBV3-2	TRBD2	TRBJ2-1	TGTGCCAGCAGCCAATTACTAGCGGGGGGGCAGTTCTTC	CASSQLLAGGQFF
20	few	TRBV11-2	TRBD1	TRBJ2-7	TGTGCCAGCAGCTTAGATTGGGTGGGTAGGGGACAGGAGCCACTCTACGAGCAGTACTTC	CASSLDWVGRGQEPLYEQYF
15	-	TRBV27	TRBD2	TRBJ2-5	TGTGCCAGCGGCCAGGGACTAGCGGGACTAGAGACCCAGTACTTC	CASGQGLAGLETQYF
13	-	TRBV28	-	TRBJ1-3	TGTGCCATTCAGACAGGCTCTGGAAACACCATATATTTT	CAIQTGSGNTIYF
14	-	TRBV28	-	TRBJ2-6	TGTGCCAGCCAGGGATCCCCTGGGGCCAACGTCCTGACTTTC	CASQGSPGANVLTF
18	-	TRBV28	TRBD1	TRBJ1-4	TGTGCCAGCAGACTGGACAGGGGTCCCGCAGGGGCTAATGAAAAACTGTTTTTT	CASRLDRGPAGANEKLFF
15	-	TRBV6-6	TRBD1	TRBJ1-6	TGTGCCAGCAATCCAGGGGGTATTGGTAATTCACCCCTCCACTTT	CASNPGGIGNSPLHF
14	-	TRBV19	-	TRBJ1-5	TGTGCCAGTAATGGAGAGACTAGCAATCAGCCCCAGCATTTT	CASNGETSNQPQHF